This T cell receptor beta chain derives from a study of response to subunit inactivated influenza vaccine. Study findings and constraints: It was suggested by the authors that few new T cells are recruited by each seasonal influenza vaccination.

There are 15 residues in the CDR3. J lost 0 bases, V lost 2 bases, and 5 bases had no gene match. The germline V gene encodes CDR1 SQVTM and CDR2 ANQGSEA. Ten or more counts support this clonotype. Its target is unknown. TCRdb reanalysed the RT-PCR reads using MiXCR and keeps one entry per CDR3 protein. The sample gives around 190,000 distinct CDR3 sequences, roughly an eighth of which show up once; approximately 30% is in the top ten. The sequencing here drew on CD8+ T cells sorted from PBMCs, taken roughly 5 days after vaccination. The clonotype originates from a man over 45 who received an inactivated influenza vaccine. The chain joins TRBV29-1 to TRBJ2-3, with 7 bases lining up with TRBD2. CDR3 DNA: TGCAGCGTTGAAAGTGCGGGGGATAGCACAGATACGCAGTATTTT. Encoded protein: CSVESAGDSTDTQYF.